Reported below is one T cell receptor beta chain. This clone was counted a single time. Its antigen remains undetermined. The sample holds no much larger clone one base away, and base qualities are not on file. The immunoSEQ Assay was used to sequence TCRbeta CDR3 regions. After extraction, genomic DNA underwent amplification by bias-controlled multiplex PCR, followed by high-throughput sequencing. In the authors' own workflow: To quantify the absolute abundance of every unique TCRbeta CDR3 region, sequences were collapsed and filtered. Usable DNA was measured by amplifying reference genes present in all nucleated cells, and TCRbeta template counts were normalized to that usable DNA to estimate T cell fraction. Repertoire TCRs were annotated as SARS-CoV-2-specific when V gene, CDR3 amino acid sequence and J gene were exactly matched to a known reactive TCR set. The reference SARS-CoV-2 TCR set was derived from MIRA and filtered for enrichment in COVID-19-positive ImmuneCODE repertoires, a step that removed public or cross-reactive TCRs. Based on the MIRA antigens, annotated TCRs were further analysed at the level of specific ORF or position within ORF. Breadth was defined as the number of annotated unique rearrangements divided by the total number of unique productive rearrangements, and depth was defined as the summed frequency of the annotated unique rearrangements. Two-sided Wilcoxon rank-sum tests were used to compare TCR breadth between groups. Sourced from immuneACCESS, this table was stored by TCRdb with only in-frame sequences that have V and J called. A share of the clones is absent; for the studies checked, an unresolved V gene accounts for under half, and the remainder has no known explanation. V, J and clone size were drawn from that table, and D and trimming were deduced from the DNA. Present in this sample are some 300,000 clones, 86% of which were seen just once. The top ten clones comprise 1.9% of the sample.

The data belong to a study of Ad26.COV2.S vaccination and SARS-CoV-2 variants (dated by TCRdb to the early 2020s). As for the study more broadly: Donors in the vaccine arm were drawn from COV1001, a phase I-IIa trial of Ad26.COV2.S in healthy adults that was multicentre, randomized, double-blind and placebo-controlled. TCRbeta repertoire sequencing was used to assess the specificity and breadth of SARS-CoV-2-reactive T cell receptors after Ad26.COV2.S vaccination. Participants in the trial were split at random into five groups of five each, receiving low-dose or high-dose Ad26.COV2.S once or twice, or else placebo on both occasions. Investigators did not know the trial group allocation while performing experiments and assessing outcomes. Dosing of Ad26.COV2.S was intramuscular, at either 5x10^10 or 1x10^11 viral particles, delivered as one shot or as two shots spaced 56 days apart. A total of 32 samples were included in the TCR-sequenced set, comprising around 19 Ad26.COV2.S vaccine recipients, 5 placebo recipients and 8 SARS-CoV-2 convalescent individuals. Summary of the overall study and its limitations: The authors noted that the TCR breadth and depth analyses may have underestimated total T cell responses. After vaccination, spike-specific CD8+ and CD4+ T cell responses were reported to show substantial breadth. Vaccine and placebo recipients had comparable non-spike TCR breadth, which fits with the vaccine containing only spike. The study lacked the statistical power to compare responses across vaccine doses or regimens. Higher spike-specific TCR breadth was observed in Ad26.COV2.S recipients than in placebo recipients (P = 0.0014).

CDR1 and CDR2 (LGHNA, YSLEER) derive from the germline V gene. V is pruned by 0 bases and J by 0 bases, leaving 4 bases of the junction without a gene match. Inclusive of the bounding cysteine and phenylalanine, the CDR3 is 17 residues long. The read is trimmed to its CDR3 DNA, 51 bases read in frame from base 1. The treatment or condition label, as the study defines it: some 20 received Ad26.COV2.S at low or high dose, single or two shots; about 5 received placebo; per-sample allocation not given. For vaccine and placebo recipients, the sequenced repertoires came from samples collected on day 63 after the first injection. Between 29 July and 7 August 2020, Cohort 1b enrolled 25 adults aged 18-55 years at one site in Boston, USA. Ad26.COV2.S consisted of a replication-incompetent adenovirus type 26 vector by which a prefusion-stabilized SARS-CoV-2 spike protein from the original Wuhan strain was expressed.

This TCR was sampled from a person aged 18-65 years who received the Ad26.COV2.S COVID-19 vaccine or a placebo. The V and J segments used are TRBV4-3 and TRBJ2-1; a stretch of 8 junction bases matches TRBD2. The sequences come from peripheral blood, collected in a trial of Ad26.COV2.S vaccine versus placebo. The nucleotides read TGCGCCAGCAGCCAAGAAATAGCGGGGAGCTCCTACAATGAGCAGTTCTTC. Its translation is CASSQEIAGSSYNEQFF.